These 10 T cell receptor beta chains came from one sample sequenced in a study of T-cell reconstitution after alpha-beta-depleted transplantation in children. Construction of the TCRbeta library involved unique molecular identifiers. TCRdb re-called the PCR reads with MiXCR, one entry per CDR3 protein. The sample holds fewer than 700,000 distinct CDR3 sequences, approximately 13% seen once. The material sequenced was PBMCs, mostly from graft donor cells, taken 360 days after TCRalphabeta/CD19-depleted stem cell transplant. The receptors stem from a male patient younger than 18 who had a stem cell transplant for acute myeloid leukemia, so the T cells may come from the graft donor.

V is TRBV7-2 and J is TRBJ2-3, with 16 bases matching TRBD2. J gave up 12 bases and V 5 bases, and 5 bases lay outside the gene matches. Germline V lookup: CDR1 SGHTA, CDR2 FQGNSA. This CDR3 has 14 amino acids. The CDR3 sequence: CASSPGTSGRAQYF. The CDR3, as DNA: TGTGCCAGCAGCCCCGGGACTAGCGGGAGGGCCCAGTATTTT.

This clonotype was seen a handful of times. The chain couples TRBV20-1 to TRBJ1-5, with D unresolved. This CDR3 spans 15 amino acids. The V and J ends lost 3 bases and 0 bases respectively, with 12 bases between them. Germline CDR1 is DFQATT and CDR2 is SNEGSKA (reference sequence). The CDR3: CSASRTDYSNQPQHF. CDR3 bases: TGCAGTGCTAGTCGGACGGACTATAGCAATCAGCCCCAGCATTTT.

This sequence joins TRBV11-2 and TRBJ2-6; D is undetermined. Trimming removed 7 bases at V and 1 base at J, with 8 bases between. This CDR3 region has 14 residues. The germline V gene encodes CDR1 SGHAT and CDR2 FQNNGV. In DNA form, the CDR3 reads TGTGCCAGCACACCGTGGTCTGGGGCCAACGTCCTGACTTTC. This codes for CASTPWSGANVLTF.

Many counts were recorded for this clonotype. CDR3 nucleotide sequence: TGTGCCAGCAGTTCTCTCTTGGGGGAGTTCTTC. Translated: CASSSLLGEFF. The chain employs TRBV28 and TRBJ2-1; D may match TRBD1 or TRBD2 (5 bases each). Looked up from germline, CDR1 is MDHEN and CDR2 is SYDVKM. The CDR3 covers 11 residues. Deletions cut 4 bases from V and 14 bases from J, with 12 bases between.

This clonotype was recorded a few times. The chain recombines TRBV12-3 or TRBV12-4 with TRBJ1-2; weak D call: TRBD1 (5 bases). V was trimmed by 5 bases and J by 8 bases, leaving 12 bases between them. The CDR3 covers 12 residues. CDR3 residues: CASSQGREGYTF. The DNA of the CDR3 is TGTGCCAGCAGTCAGGGACGGGAAGGCTACACCTTC.

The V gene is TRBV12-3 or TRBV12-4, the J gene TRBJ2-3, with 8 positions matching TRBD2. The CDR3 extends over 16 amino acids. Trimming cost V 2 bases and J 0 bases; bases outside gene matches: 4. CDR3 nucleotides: TGTGCCAGCAGTTTATCTCTAGCGGGCAGCACAGATACGCAGTATTTT. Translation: CASSLSLAGSTDTQYF.

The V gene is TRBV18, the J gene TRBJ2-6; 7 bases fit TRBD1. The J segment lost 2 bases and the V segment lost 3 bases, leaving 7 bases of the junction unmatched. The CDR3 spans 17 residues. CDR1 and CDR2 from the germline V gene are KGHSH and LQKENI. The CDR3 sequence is CASSPDRVVPGANVLTF. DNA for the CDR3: TGTGCCAGCTCACCTGACAGGGTGGTACCTGGGGCCAACGTCCTGACTTTC.

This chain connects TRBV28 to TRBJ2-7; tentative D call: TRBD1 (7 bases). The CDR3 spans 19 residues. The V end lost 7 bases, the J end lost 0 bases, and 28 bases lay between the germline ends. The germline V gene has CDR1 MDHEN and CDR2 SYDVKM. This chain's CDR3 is CASTGGTYRGTSFSYEQYF. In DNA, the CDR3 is TGTGCCAGCACAGGGGGGACCTACAGGGGTACCTCTTTCTCCTACGAGCAGTACTTC.

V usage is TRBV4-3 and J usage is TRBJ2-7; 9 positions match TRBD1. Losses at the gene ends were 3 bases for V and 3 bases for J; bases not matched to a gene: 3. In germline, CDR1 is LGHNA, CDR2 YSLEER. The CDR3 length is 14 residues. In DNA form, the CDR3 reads TGCGCCAGCAGCCAGGGGACAGGGATCTACGAGCAGTACTTC. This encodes CASSQGTGIYEQYF.

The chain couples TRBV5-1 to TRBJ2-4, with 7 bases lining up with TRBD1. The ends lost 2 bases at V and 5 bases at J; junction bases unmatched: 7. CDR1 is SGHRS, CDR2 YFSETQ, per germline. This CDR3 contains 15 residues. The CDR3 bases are TGCGCCAGCAGCTTTACCGGGACAGTGGAAAACATTCAGTACTTC. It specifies CASSFTGTVENIQYF.